The 10 T cell receptor beta chains below come from one sample, sequenced in a study of PD-1 blockade in classical Hodgkin lymphoma. Generated by immunoSEQ multiplex PCR, the TCRdb table keeps only in-frame clones and is missing some. Of fewer than 50,000 clones listed, around 87% are singletons. Every patient experienced relapse after autologous stem cell transplantation, and brentuximab vedotin exposure varied. This material consisted of peripheral blood mononuclear cells (PBMCs), taken before the second cycle of nivolumab. The origin of the receptors is a human donor with classical Hodgkin lymphoma.

The rearrangement joins TRBV27 to TRBJ2-1; D gene unclear. CDR1 MNHEY and CDR2 SMNVEV come from the germline V gene (reference sequence). V was cut by 6 bases and J by 9 bases, with 18 bases left in between. This CDR3 is built from 14 residues. The CDR3 region is CASSNTLNSLEQFF. In DNA, the CDR3 is TGTGCCAGCAGCAACACCCTTAATTCACTTGAGCAGTTCTTC.

This chain uses TRBV27 with TRBJ1-1; D gene uncertain. The CDR3 totals 14 residues. Germline V CDR1 and CDR2: MNHEY, SMNVEV (reference sequence). Trimming pared 3 bases from V and 1 base from J, leaving 9 bases between. This CDR3 reads CASSLKWANTEAFF. Here the CDR3 DNA reads TGTGCCAGCAGTTTGAAGTGGGCGAACACTGAAGCTTTCTTT.

This chain connects TRBV19 to TRBJ1-1, with D unresolved. V was cut by 3 bases and J by 2 bases, with 16 bases left in between. The germline CDR1 and CDR2 sequences are LNHDA and SQIVND (reference sequence). This CDR3 has 16 residues. The CDR3: CASSIPSPQANTEAFF. CDR3 DNA sequence: TGTGCCAGTAGTATCCCCAGTCCTCAAGCCAACACTGAAGCTTTCTTT.

This clone appeared a single time. The rearrangement uses TRBV7-6 and TRBJ2-1, with D uncertain. Germline V gene sequence: CDR1 SGHVS, CDR2 FNYEAQ. Trimming pared 2 bases from V and 0 bases from J, leaving 11 bases between. The CDR3 totals 16 residues. CDR3 in DNA: TGTGCCAGCAGCTTAAGTCTAGATCCCTCCTACAATGAGCAGTTCTTC. Protein: CASSLSLDPSYNEQFF.

The J gene is TRBJ1-2, the V gene TRBV28; possible D gene TRBD1, 5 bases. V shed 8 bases and J shed 8 bases, with 15 bases lying between them. This CDR3 has 12 amino acids. Germline CDR1 reads MDHEN; CDR2 reads SYDVKM. The CDR3 loop reads CASALFGDGYTF. CDR3 nucleotides: TGTGCCAGCGCTCTTTTCGGGGACGGCTACACCTTC.

The rearrangement links TRBV2 to TRBJ2-7; 11 bases fit TRBD1. CDR1 and CDR2 (germline): SNHLY, FYNNEI. Trimming at V came to 8 bases and at J to 4 bases, leaving 16 bases not matched to a gene. This CDR3 region has 17 residues. The CDR3 nucleotides read TGTGCCAGCCTAGACAGGACAGGGGGCCCCCGCACTTACGAGCAGTACTTC. It yields the protein CASLDRTGGPRTYEQYF.

The chain is built from TRBV14 and TRBJ2-7; no reliable D call. Trimming took 0 bases from V and 0 from J, leaving 15 bases between them. The CDR3 extends over 17 amino acids. Per germline, CDR1 SGHDN and CDR2 FVKESK. DNA for the CDR3: TGTGCCAGCAGCCAAGAAGGTGGATGGCGCAGCTCCTACGAGCAGTACTTC. Protein product: CASSQEGGWRSSYEQYF. The full variable domain, with the rest looked up from reference TRBV14 and TRBJ2-7, is EAGVTQFPSHSVIEKGQTVTLRCDPISGHDNLYWYRRVMGKEIKFLLHFVKESKQDESGMPNNRFLAERTGGTYSTLKVQPAELEDSGVYFCASSQEGGWRSSYEQYFGPGTRLTVT.

Only a few counts were recorded for this clone. The genes are TRBV5-6 and TRBJ2-7; D is ambiguous. Germline V gene lookup returns CDR1 SGHDT and CDR2 YYEEEE. The CDR3 extends over 14 amino acids. V was cut by 2 bases and J by 3 bases, with 12 bases left in between. The CDR3 is CASSFKASHYEQYF. The CDR3 coding sequence is TGTGCCAGCAGCTTTAAGGCTTCTCACTACGAGCAGTACTTC.

The chain joins TRBV19 to TRBJ2-1; D might be TRBD2 (5 bases). The germline CDR1 and CDR2 sequences are LNHDA and SQIVND (reference sequence). Trimming pared 3 bases from V and 7 bases from J, leaving 16 bases between. This CDR3 contains 15 residues. The CDR3 DNA is TGTGCCAGTAGTATGGTATTAGCGCGCGAAAATGAGCAGTTCTTC. Its translation: CASSMVLARENEQFF.

The V call is TRBV5-1, the J call TRBJ2-2, with no clear D. The length of the CDR3 is 14 residues. V was pared by 0 bases and J by 0 bases, with 3 bases between. Per germline, CDR1 SGHRS and CDR2 YFSETQ. The CDR3 coding sequence is TGCGCCAGCAGCTTGGACGCGAACACCGGGGAGCTGTTTTTT. Its translation: CASSLDANTGELFF. Looking up the rest from reference TRBV5-1 and TRBJ2-2 gives the full variable domain: KAGVTQTPRYLIKTRGQQVTLSCSPISGHRSVSWYQQTPGQGLQFLFEYFSETQRNKGNFPGRFSGRQFSNSRSEMNVSTLELGDSALYLCASSLDANTGELFFGEGSRLTVL.